A single T cell receptor (beta chain) is shown here with its context. Its antigen remains unidentified. Trimming took off 4 bases at V and 3 bases at J, with 9 bases between the two ends. The germline CDR1 and CDR2 sequences are LNHDA and SQIVND (reference sequence). The CDR3 consists of 13 residues. Repertoires were generated with immunoSEQ multiplex PCR, while TCRdb's copy carries only in-frame clones and drops some. The sample contains 130,000 or so clones, around 92% of which appear only once. This entry belongs to a study of T cell responses to AZD1222 COVID-19 vaccine. Study results and limitations: The study reported that nearly half of spike-specific TCRs target unmutated variant regions. Repertoires were obtained only post-peak T cell response. Dominant CD4 TCR responses targeted spike regions 160-218 and 743-854. Breadth and depth of Spike-specific TCRs rose after two AZD1222 doses.

V gene TRBV19 combines with J gene TRBJ1-1; D may be TRBD1 (6 bases). The sample here was peripheral blood, taken on day 0 of AZD1222 vaccination. The receptor was isolated from an adult in good health. The CDR3 spells CASSRGGYTEAFF. The CDR3 DNA reads TGTGCCAGTAGTAGAGGGGGTTACACTGAAGCTTTCTTT.